The clone carrying this TCR beta chain was observed once. Its target is not known. Distinct nucleotide sequences in the sample also encode this CDR3. Healthy adults negative for HIV, lacking recent acute infections or vaccinations, served as donors. The data originate from a study of shared clonotypes between healthy human individuals. General observations from the study: What naive subsets generally showed was a larger estimated richness than memory subsets showed. Clonotypes which were not shared had lower generation probabilities than clonotypes that all four donors shared.

Trimming cost V 3 bases and J 0 bases, with 5 bases left between them. Germline V CDR1 and CDR2: MDHEN, SYDVKM. The CDR3 covers 14 residues. The protocol was immunoSEQ multiplex PCR, while the TCRdb copy is restricted to in-frame clones and leaves out a portion. The sample carries 2 million to 2.5 million clones, approximately 95% recorded once. This TCR came from a man younger than 35 in good health. Some clones in this sample may be carry-over from other donors' samples. Sequences were obtained from naive CD4+ T cells from PBMCs. Subset given: CD45RA+ positively selected. The chain is built from TRBV28 and TRBJ2-2; no firm D call. The CDR3 DNA follows: TGTGCCAGCAGTTTGGGGACGAACACCGGGGAGCTGTTTTTT. Protein sequence: CASSLGTNTGELFF.